The rows below give T cell receptor beta chains drawn from one sample of a study of Graves' ophthalmopathy and Graves' hyperthyroidism. TCRdb used MiXCR to reprocess the multiplex PCR reads, holding one entry per CDR3 protein. The data hold 400,000 to 450,000 distinct CDR3 sequences, with approximately 21% observed a single time. Material for sequencing was peripheral blood. The receptors come from a woman under 30 with stable Graves' hyperthyroidism. CDR3s include the opening cysteine and the closing phenylalanine or tryptophan. The D gene is left open where the match is weak. A clone size is listed for some rows: how often the clone was seen (once, few, many), or a class if it is expanded.

v_call: TRBV27
j_call: TRBJ1-1
clone_size: many
d_call: .
cdr3_nt: TGTGCCAGCAGTTTTTGGGGGCGGGAGACTGAAGCTTTCTTT
cdr3_aa: CASSFWGRETEAFF

v_call: TRBV19
j_call: TRBJ1-1
clone_size: many
d_call: TRBD1
cdr3_nt: TGTGCCAGTAGTATATACCGGGGACAGGGGAGAGCTTTCTTT
cdr3_aa: CASSIYRGQGRAFF

v_call: TRBV7-6
j_call: TRBJ2-2
clone_size: many
d_call: TRBD1
cdr3_nt: TGTGCCAGCAGCAAGGGACAGTGGGGGACCGGGGAGCTGTTTTTT
cdr3_aa: CASSKGQWGTGELFF

v_call: TRBV28
j_call: TRBJ1-2
clone_size: many
d_call: TRBD1
cdr3_nt: TGTGCCAGCAGTTTAACAGGGGGCTCTAACTATGGCTACACCTTC
cdr3_aa: CASSLTGGSNYGYTF

v_call: TRBV12-3/TRBV12-4
j_call: TRBJ1-1
clone_size: many
d_call: .
cdr3_nt: TGTGCCACAAACAAGGCCGAGGCTAACTTT
cdr3_aa: CATNKAEANF

v_call: TRBV6-1
j_call: TRBJ2-7
clone_size: many
d_call: TRBD1
cdr3_nt: TGTGCCAGCAAACTCGACAGGGGGCGGTGGGAGCAGTACTTC
cdr3_aa: CASKLDRGRWEQYF

v_call: TRBV7-3
j_call: TRBJ1-1
clone_size: many
d_call: .
cdr3_nt: TGTGCCAGCAGCTTAGGGGGTTCGAACGCTGAAGCTTTCTTT
cdr3_aa: CASSLGGSNAEAFF

v_call: TRBV19
j_call: TRBJ2-2
clone_size: few
d_call: .
cdr3_nt: TGTGCCAGTAGTATTAGGGCGGGCACCGGGGAGCTGTTTTTT
cdr3_aa: CASSIRAGTGELFF

v_call: TRBV25-1
j_call: TRBJ1-2
clone_size: many
d_call: .
cdr3_nt: TGTGCCAGCAGTGAACTAGGGGGTAATGGCTACACCTTC
cdr3_aa: CASSELGGNGYTF

v_call: TRBV27
j_call: TRBJ1-2
clone_size: few
d_call: TRBD1
cdr3_nt: TGTGCCAGCAGTTTGGGCAGGGGGCGTTTAAGTGGCTACACCTTC
cdr3_aa: CASSLGRGRLSGYTF

v_call: TRBV12-3/TRBV12-4
j_call: TRBJ2-5
clone_size: many
d_call: .
cdr3_nt: TGTGCCAGCAGCCCCCATAGCCAAGAGACCCAGTACTTC
cdr3_aa: CASSPHSQETQYF

v_call: TRBV19
j_call: TRBJ1-1
clone_size: many
d_call: .
cdr3_nt: TGTGCCAGTAGGACACAGGTTGGGAACACTGAAGCTTTCTTT
cdr3_aa: CASRTQVGNTEAFF

v_call: TRBV11-2
j_call: TRBJ1-5
clone_size: many
d_call: TRBD1
cdr3_nt: TGTGCCAGCAGCTTGGGACAGGGCCTCTATAGCAATCAGCCCCAGCATTTT
cdr3_aa: CASSLGQGLYSNQPQHF

v_call: TRBV12-3/TRBV12-4
j_call: TRBJ1-2
clone_size: .
d_call: .
cdr3_nt: TGTGCAGTCTGGGAGAACTCTAACTATGGCTACACCTTC
cdr3_aa: CAVWENSNYGYTF

v_call: TRBV12-3/TRBV12-4
j_call: TRBJ2-7
clone_size: .
d_call: TRBD1
cdr3_nt: TGTGCCAGCAAACAGGGGGCCGCCTACGAGCAGTACTTC
cdr3_aa: CASKQGAAYEQYF

v_call: TRBV5-1
j_call: TRBJ2-4
clone_size: few
d_call: .
cdr3_nt: TGCGCCAGCAGCTTGGCCTATTGGGAGCTAGCCAAAAACATTCAGTACTTC
cdr3_aa: CASSLAYWELAKNIQYF

v_call: TRBV12-3/TRBV12-4
j_call: TRBJ1-1
clone_size: many
d_call: .
cdr3_nt: TGTGCCAGCAGACCTACAGCGAACACTGAAGCTTTCTTT
cdr3_aa: CASRPTANTEAFF

v_call: TRBV6-5
j_call: TRBJ1-6
clone_size: .
d_call: TRBD1
cdr3_nt: TGTGCCAGCAGTTACTTAGGACAGGGAGATTCACCCCTCCACTTT
cdr3_aa: CASSYLGQGDSPLHF

v_call: TRBV29-1
j_call: TRBJ1-1
clone_size: many
d_call: .
cdr3_nt: TGCAGCGTTGTGAGGTCTGACCTCAGGGCTGAAGCTTTCTTT
cdr3_aa: CSVVRSDLRAEAFF

v_call: TRBV6-1
j_call: TRBJ2-7
clone_size: many
d_call: TRBD1
cdr3_nt: TGTGCCAGCAGTCAACGGCGGGACAGGCCCCACTACGAGCAGTACTTC
cdr3_aa: CASSQRRDRPHYEQYF

v_call: TRBV6-2/TRBV6-3
j_call: TRBJ1-2
clone_size: many
d_call: .
cdr3_nt: TGTGCCAGCAGCCATCGGCTGCGGGGCTATGGCTACACCTTC
cdr3_aa: CASSHRLRGYGYTF

v_call: TRBV7-9
j_call: TRBJ1-2
clone_size: many
d_call: .
cdr3_nt: TGTGCCAGCAGCCCCACGGCCGGCAGACTAGCTAACTATGGCTACACCTTC
cdr3_aa: CASSPTAGRLANYGYTF

v_call: TRBV20-1
j_call: TRBJ1-6
clone_size: .
d_call: TRBD1
cdr3_nt: TGCAGTGCGCGACCGGGACAGGCTAATTCACCCCTCCACTTT
cdr3_aa: CSARPGQANSPLHF

v_call: TRBV7-2
j_call: TRBJ2-4
clone_size: many
d_call: .
cdr3_nt: TGTGCCAGCAGATATCGCGGACTCGGCAAAAACATTCAGTACTTC
cdr3_aa: CASRYRGLGKNIQYF

v_call: TRBV5-1
j_call: TRBJ2-7
clone_size: many
d_call: .
cdr3_nt: TGCGCCAGCAGCTTTGGGTCAGGGTCCTACGAGCAGTACTTC
cdr3_aa: CASSFGSGSYEQYF

v_call: TRBV6-1
j_call: TRBJ1-2
clone_size: many
d_call: .
cdr3_nt: TGTGCCAGCAGCCCGACAGACTATGGCTACACCTTC
cdr3_aa: CASSPTDYGYTF

v_call: TRBV18
j_call: TRBJ1-5
clone_size: .
d_call: .
cdr3_nt: TGTGCCAGCTCCCGGACTCCCTCCTGGCCCCAGCATTTT
cdr3_aa: CASSRTPSWPQHF

v_call: TRBV27
j_call: TRBJ2-4
clone_size: many
d_call: TRBD1
cdr3_nt: TGTGCCAGCAGTGGGGTACAGGGGGCAGGAGACATTCAGTACTTC
cdr3_aa: CASSGVQGAGDIQYF

v_call: TRBV11-2
j_call: TRBJ2-5
clone_size: few
d_call: .
cdr3_nt: TGTGCCAGCAGCGGACTGGACTTACAAGAGACCCAGTACTTC
cdr3_aa: CASSGLDLQETQYF

v_call: TRBV27
j_call: TRBJ2-7
clone_size: many
d_call: TRBD2
cdr3_nt: TGTGCCAGCAGGATGTATAGCGGGGAATCCTACGAGCAGTACTTC
cdr3_aa: CASRMYSGESYEQYF

v_call: TRBV19
j_call: TRBJ1-1
clone_size: many
d_call: .
cdr3_nt: TGTGCCAGTAGTAGGCGGTCGGCAGGGAGCACCCCGAACACTGAAGCTTTCTTT
cdr3_aa: CASSRRSAGSTPNTEAFF

v_call: TRBV11-1
j_call: TRBJ1-5
clone_size: many
d_call: .
cdr3_nt: TGTGCCAGCAGCCTGACCTCGGCGGGGCCCCAGCATTTT
cdr3_aa: CASSLTSAGPQHF

v_call: TRBV5-1
j_call: TRBJ2-7
clone_size: few
d_call: .
cdr3_nt: TGCGCCAGCAGCACCCCGATGAGCGGAACCTACGAGCAGTACTTC
cdr3_aa: CASSTPMSGTYEQYF

v_call: TRBV7-8
j_call: TRBJ1-1
clone_size: .
d_call: .
cdr3_nt: TGTGCCAGCAGCTTAGATTGGGCAGGGGCCAACACTGAAGCTTTCTTT
cdr3_aa: CASSLDWAGANTEAFF

v_call: TRBV7-8
j_call: TRBJ2-2
clone_size: many
d_call: TRBD1
cdr3_nt: TGTGCCAGCTCGGACAGGGGGCCCACCGGGGAGCTGTTTTTT
cdr3_aa: CASSDRGPTGELFF

v_call: TRBV6-1
j_call: TRBJ2-5
clone_size: few
d_call: .
cdr3_nt: TGTGCCAGCAGGGATTGGACAGCAGGACTCCAAGAGACCCAGTACTTC
cdr3_aa: CASRDWTAGLQETQYF

v_call: TRBV29-1
j_call: TRBJ2-7
clone_size: many
d_call: .
cdr3_nt: TGCAGCGTTCGTCAGACCTACGAGCAGTACTTC
cdr3_aa: CSVRQTYEQYF

v_call: TRBV7-2
j_call: TRBJ1-5
clone_size: many
d_call: TRBD1
cdr3_nt: TGTGCCAGCAGCTTAAACAGGGGCCCGAATCAGCCCCAGCATTTT
cdr3_aa: CASSLNRGPNQPQHF

v_call: TRBV4-1
j_call: TRBJ2-7
clone_size: many
d_call: TRBD2
cdr3_nt: TGCGCCAGCAGCCAGGGACTAGGCTACGAGCAGTACTTC
cdr3_aa: CASSQGLGYEQYF

v_call: TRBV30
j_call: TRBJ1-1
clone_size: .
d_call: .
cdr3_nt: TGTGCCTGGAGTCCGCCTAAGACTGAAGCTTTCTTT
cdr3_aa: CAWSPPKTEAFF

v_call: TRBV19
j_call: TRBJ2-6
clone_size: many
d_call: TRBD1
cdr3_nt: TGTGCCAGTAGTATAACAGGGGGCTCTGGGGCCAACGTCCTGACTTTC
cdr3_aa: CASSITGGSGANVLTF

v_call: TRBV24-1
j_call: TRBJ2-2
clone_size: many
d_call: TRBD2
cdr3_nt: TGTGCCACCAGTGGTGGGGGACTAGCGGGAGCGGTCGCCCCCGGGGAGCTGTTTTTT
cdr3_aa: CATSGGGLAGAVAPGELFF

v_call: TRBV5-1
j_call: TRBJ1-1
clone_size: many
d_call: .
cdr3_nt: TGCGCCAGCAGCTTGGCCGCGGGGCCCACGACTGAAGCTTTCTTT
cdr3_aa: CASSLAAGPTTEAFF

v_call: TRBV7-2
j_call: TRBJ1-1
clone_size: .
d_call: .
cdr3_nt: TGTGCCAGCATAAACTCATTCGGGTTCGGGGGAGCTTTCTTT
cdr3_aa: CASINSFGFGGAFF

v_call: TRBV28
j_call: TRBJ1-2
clone_size: many
d_call: .
cdr3_nt: TGTGCCAGCAGTTTAACCCCGGACAGCTATGGCTACACCTTC
cdr3_aa: CASSLTPDSYGYTF

v_call: TRBV28
j_call: TRBJ2-7
clone_size: many
d_call: .
cdr3_nt: TGTGCCAGCAGTTCATGGACTCTATCCTACGAGCAGTACTTC
cdr3_aa: CASSSWTLSYEQYF

v_call: TRBV18
j_call: TRBJ1-1
clone_size: many
d_call: .
cdr3_nt: TGTGCCAGCTCACCATATCAAGGGGCCTTCATGAACACTGAAGCTTTCTTT
cdr3_aa: CASSPYQGAFMNTEAFF

v_call: TRBV19
j_call: TRBJ2-7
clone_size: many
d_call: .
cdr3_nt: TGTGCCACCTCGTCCCCTTGGCGGGACACCATTAATCACGAGCAGTACTTC
cdr3_aa: CATSSPWRDTINHEQYF

v_call: TRBV4-1
j_call: TRBJ1-2
clone_size: many
d_call: .
cdr3_nt: TGCGCCAGCAGCCAAGGTACCGCTAGGTATGGCTACACCTTC
cdr3_aa: CASSQGTARYGYTF

v_call: TRBV7-8
j_call: TRBJ2-4
clone_size: few
d_call: TRBD1
cdr3_nt: TGTGCCAGCAGCTTAAGTTTAGATTGGACAGGGATTAAAAACATTCAGTACTTC
cdr3_aa: CASSLSLDWTGIKNIQYF

v_call: TRBV5-1
j_call: TRBJ1-1
clone_size: many
d_call: .
cdr3_nt: TGCGCCAGCAGCTTGGGCACAGGGTGGTTGAACACTGAAGCTTTCTTT
cdr3_aa: CASSLGTGWLNTEAFF

v_call: TRBV6-1
j_call: TRBJ2-5
clone_size: .
d_call: TRBD2
cdr3_nt: TGTGCCACCCAGGGACTAGCGGGCTCCCAAGAGACCCAGTACTTC
cdr3_aa: CATQGLAGSQETQYF

v_call: TRBV7-9
j_call: TRBJ1-2
clone_size: many
d_call: .
cdr3_nt: TGTGCCAGCAGCACGGACCTCGGGACATATGGCTATGGCTACACCTTC
cdr3_aa: CASSTDLGTYGYGYTF

v_call: TRBV7-8
j_call: TRBJ1-5
clone_size: few
d_call: TRBD1
cdr3_nt: TGTGCCAGCAGCTTAGTCGGACAGGTCGGTCAGCCCCAGCATTTT
cdr3_aa: CASSLVGQVGQPQHF

v_call: TRBV7-9
j_call: TRBJ2-2
clone_size: many
d_call: .
cdr3_nt: TGTGCCGCGAGCTCAGGGCGCCTCACCGGGGAGCTGTTTTTT
cdr3_aa: CAASSGRLTGELFF

v_call: TRBV7-9
j_call: TRBJ2-7
clone_size: few
d_call: .
cdr3_nt: TGTGCCAGCAGACCCACTGACAGTAACTACGAGCAGTACTTC
cdr3_aa: CASRPTDSNYEQYF

v_call: TRBV5-1
j_call: TRBJ1-1
clone_size: many
d_call: .
cdr3_nt: TGCGCCAGCAGGCCCGAGACAGAAGGTGAAGCTTTCTTT
cdr3_aa: CASRPETEGEAFF

v_call: TRBV12-3/TRBV12-4
j_call: TRBJ2-4
clone_size: many
d_call: TRBD1
cdr3_nt: TGTGCCAGCAGTTTGAGGGACAGAAACATTCAGTACTTC
cdr3_aa: CASSLRDRNIQYF